The clone carrying this TCR beta chain was observed many times. What it recognizes is unknown. Drawing of peripheral blood yielded 8.5 to 10 milliliters from each donor. Per-sample yields of isolated PBMCs were at least 6 million. The data were taken from a study of blood T cells in healthy people across ages. With a J-beta primer mix and a sample-barcoded 5' primer, a second PCR ran roughly 6 to 11 cycles. MiXCR, applied by TCRdb to the 5' RACE reads, yields one record per CDR3 protein. In the table there are roughly 1.5 million distinct CDR3 sequences, roughly two fifths of which are singletons. Overall study findings and caveats: Per million T cells, the diversity of TCR beta decreased roughly linearly as age advanced. Versus aged donors, long-lived donors had higher diversity and more naive CD4+ cells.

The receptor was derived from a woman aged 18-29 years in good health. The source material was blood.

The CDR3 protein is CASSQVPLTSGYNEQFF. The CDR3 DNA sequence: TGCGCCAGCAGCCAAGTTCCTTTGACTAGCGGTTACAATGAGCAGTTCTTC. This chain connects TRBV4-3 to TRBJ2-1; TRBD2 agrees at 9 bases. The CDR3 spans 17 residues. CDR1 is LGHNA and CDR2 is YSLEER in the germline V gene. Germline trimming cut 1 base from V and 4 bases from J; bases unmatched to any gene: 8.